The 10 T cell receptor beta chains presented below share a single source sample, sequenced in a study of PD-1 blockade in classical Hodgkin lymphoma. Some clones are missing from TCRdb's copy, which holds only in-frame ones; the method was immunoSEQ multiplex PCR. The sample shows 75,000 to 100,000 clones, 81% of them seen only once. Autologous stem cell transplantation was followed by relapse in every patient, and brentuximab vedotin exposure varied. The specimen was peripheral blood mononuclear cells (PBMCs), collected before the second cycle of nivolumab. The receptors come from a human donor with classical Hodgkin lymphoma.

The chain carries TRBV5-6 and TRBJ2-3, with TRBD2 as a possible D gene (6 bases). The CDR3 is 15 amino acids. V was clipped by 0 bases and J by 0 bases, with 8 bases between them. The V gene's germline CDR1 is SGHDT and CDR2 YYEEEE. For the CDR3, the DNA is TGTGCCAGCAGCTTGGGCGGGACTAGCACAGATACGCAGTATTTT. It specifies CASSLGGTSTDTQYF.

The chain recombines TRBV5-5 with TRBJ2-7; possibly TRBD2 for D (6 bases). Trimming pared 4 bases from V and 1 base from J, leaving 12 bases between. The CDR3 runs to 14 residues. Germline V gives CDR1 SGHKS, CDR2 YYEKEE (reference sequence). The CDR3 spells CASSPGVASYEQYF. CDR3 DNA: TGTGCCAGCAGCCCGGGGGTAGCGTCCTACGAGCAGTACTTC.

The chain links TRBV6-6 to TRBJ2-1; 9 bases match TRBD1. Germline values: CDR1 MNHNY, CDR2 SVGAGI (reference sequence). The CDR3 spans 14 residues. J was trimmed by 7 bases and V by 5 bases; bases with no gene match: 6. The CDR3 sequence is CASSPSGTGNEQFF. CDR3 nucleotide sequence: TGTGCCAGCAGTCCGTCCGGGACAGGGAATGAGCAGTTCTTC.

This clone was seen a single time. The DNA for the CDR3 is TGTGCCAGCTCACCACCTAGCGGGAGAGGCAACAATGAGCAGTTCTTC. It specifies CASSPPSGRGNNEQFF. This sequence joins TRBV18 and TRBJ2-1; TRBD2 aligns across 9 bases. Unmatched junction bases numbered 5, after V lost 0 bases and J lost 5 bases. The CDR3 length is 16 residues. The germline V gene encodes CDR1 KGHSH and CDR2 LQKENI.

CDR3 amino acids: CASSPGIEYYEQYF. The CDR3, as DNA: TGTGCCAGCAGTCCAGGGATTGAATACTACGAGCAGTACTTC. V is TRBV27 and J is TRBJ2-7; TRBD1 is a possible D gene (5 bases). Germline V gene data show CDR1 as MNHEY and CDR2 as SMNVEV (reference sequence). Trimming took 5 bases from V and 3 from J, leaving 14 bases between them. The CDR3 has 14 residues.

The rearrangement links TRBV5-1 to TRBJ2-3; D may be TRBD1 (5 bases). V lost 0 bases and J lost 5, with 10 bases in between. Germline CDR1 SGHRS, CDR2 YFSETQ. This CDR3 is 14 amino acids long. This CDR3 reads CASSLAGSGDTQYF. The CDR3 DNA is TGCGCCAGCAGCTTGGCAGGGTCGGGAGATACGCAGTATTTT.

Concerning this clone itself: Other DNA sequences in the same sample also yield this CDR3. V and J are TRBV19 and TRBJ1-1, with D unresolved. Trimming left V 1 base short and J 5 bases short, with 11 bases between. The CDR3 contains 14 residues. CDR1 and CDR2 from the germline V gene are LNHDA and SQIVND (reference sequence). CDR3 nucleotide sequence: TGTGCCAGTAGTATAGTTGGGATGAGGACTGAAGCTTTCTTT. It translates to CASSIVGMRTEAFF. The entire variable domain, with the rest obtained from reference TRBV19 and TRBJ1-1, is as follows: DGGITQSPKYLFRKEGQNVTLSCEQNLNHDAMYWYRQDPGQGLRLIYYSQIVNDFQKGDIAEGYSVSREKKESFPLTVTSAQKNPTAFYLCASSIVGMRTEAFFGQGTRLTVV.

J is TRBJ2-5 and V is TRBV29-1; TRBD1 might be the D (6 bases). The V gene's germline CDR1 is SQVTM and CDR2 ANQGSEA. This CDR3 spans 14 amino acids. The germline V and J ends were trimmed by 4 bases and 4 bases, with 16 bases remaining between them. The CDR3 here is CSVAPQGSVETQYF. The CDR3 nucleotides are TGCAGCGTTGCCCCCCAGGGGAGCGTAGAGACCCAGTACTTC.

The rearrangement links TRBV7-2 to TRBJ2-3; TRBD2 matches at 7 bases. The V segment lost 4 bases and the J segment 4 bases; nucleotides outside the gene matches: 8. Per the germline V gene, CDR1 is SGHTA and CDR2 is FQGNSA. The CDR3 runs 15 residues. CDR3 bases: TGTGCCAGCAGCTGGCGGCGGGAGCACGCAGATACGCAGTATTTT. Translating gives CASSWRREHADTQYF.

This chain connects TRBV14 to TRBJ2-1, with 9 bases fitting TRBD2. The germline V gene encodes CDR1 SGHDN and CDR2 FVKESK. Trimming at V came to 2 bases and at J to 9 bases, leaving 5 bases not matched to a gene. The CDR3 is 14 residues long. CDR3 protein: CASSQLAGVGEQFF. In DNA, the CDR3 is TGTGCCAGCAGCCAATTAGCGGGAGTGGGTGAGCAGTTCTTC.